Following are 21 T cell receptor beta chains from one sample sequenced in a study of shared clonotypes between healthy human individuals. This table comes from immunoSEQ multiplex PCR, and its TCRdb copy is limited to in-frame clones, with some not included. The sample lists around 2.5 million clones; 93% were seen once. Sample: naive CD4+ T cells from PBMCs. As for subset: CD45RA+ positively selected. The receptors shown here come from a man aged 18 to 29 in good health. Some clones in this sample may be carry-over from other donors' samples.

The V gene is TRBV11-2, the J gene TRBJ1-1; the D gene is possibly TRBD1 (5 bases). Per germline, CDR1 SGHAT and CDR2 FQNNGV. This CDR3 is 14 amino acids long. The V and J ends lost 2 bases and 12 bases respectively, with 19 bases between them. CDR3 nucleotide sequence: TGTGCCAGCAGCTTATCCCGGGACGCAGCCTCCACTTTCTTT. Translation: CASSLSRDAASTFF.

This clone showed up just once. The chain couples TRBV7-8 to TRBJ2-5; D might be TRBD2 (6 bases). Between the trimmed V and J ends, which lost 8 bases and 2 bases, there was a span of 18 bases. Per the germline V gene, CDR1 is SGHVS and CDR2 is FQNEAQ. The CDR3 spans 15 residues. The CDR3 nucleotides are TGTGCCAGCCGACTTCGATTCGCGGGGCAAGAGACCCAGTACTTC. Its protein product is CASRLRFAGQETQYF. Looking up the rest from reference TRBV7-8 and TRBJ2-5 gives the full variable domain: GAGVSQSPRYKVAKRGQDVALRCDPISGHVSLFWYQQALGQGPEFLTYFQNEAQLDKSGLPSDRFFAERPEGSVSTLKIQRTQQEDSAVYLCASRLRFAGQETQYFGPGTRLLVL.

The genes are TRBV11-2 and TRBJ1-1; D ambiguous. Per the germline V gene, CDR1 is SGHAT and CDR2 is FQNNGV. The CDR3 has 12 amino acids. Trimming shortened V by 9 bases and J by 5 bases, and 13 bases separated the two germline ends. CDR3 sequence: CASRGPITEAFF. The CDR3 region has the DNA TGTGCCAGTCGAGGACCGATTACTGAAGCTTTCTTT. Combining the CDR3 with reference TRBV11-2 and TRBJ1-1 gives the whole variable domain EAGVAQSPRYKIIEKRQSVAFWCNPISGHATLYWYQQILGQGPKLLIQFQNNGVVDDSQLPKDRFSAERLKGVDSTLKIQPAKLEDSAVYLCASRGPITEAFFGQGTRLTVV.

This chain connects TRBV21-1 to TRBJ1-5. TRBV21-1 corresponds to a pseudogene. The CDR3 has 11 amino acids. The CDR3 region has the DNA TGTGCCAGCAGCAACAATCAGCCCCAGCATTTT. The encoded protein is CASSNNQPQHF.

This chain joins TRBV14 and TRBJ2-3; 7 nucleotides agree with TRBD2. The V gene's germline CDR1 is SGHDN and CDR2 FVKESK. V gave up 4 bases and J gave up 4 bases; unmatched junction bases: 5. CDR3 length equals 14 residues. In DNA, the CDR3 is TGTGCCAGCAGCCCCACTAGCGCGGCAGATACGCAGTATTTT. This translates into CASSPTSAADTQYF.

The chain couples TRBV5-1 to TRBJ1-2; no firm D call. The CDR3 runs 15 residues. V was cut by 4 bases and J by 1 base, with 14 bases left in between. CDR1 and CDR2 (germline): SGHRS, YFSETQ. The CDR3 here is CASSLRTADNYGYTF. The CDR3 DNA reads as TGCGCCAGCAGCCTAAGAACAGCGGATAACTATGGCTACACCTTC.

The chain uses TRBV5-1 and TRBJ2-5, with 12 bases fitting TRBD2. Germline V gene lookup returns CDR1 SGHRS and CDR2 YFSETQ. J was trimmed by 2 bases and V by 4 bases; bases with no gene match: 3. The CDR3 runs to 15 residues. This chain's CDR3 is CASSRGLAGQETQYF. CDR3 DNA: TGCGCCAGCAGCCGCGGACTAGCGGGGCAAGAGACCCAGTACTTC.

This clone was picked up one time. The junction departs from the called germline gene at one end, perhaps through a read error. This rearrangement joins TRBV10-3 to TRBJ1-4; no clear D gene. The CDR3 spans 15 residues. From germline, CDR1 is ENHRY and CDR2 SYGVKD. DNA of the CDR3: TGTGCCATCAGTCCCGACACGGGAGAGGATGAAGAACTGTTTTTT. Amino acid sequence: CAISPDTGEDEELFF.

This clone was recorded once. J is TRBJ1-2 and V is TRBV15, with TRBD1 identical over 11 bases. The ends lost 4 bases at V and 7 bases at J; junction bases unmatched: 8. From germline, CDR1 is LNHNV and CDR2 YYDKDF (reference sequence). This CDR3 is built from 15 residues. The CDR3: CATSKGQGELGGYTF. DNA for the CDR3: TGTGCCACCAGCAAGGGACAGGGGGAGTTGGGTGGCTACACCTTC. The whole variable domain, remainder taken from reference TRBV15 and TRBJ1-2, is DAMVIQNPRYQVTQFGKPVTLSCSQTLNHNVMYWYQQKSSQAPKLLFHYYDKDFNNEADTPDNFQSRRPNTSFCFLDIRSPGLGDTAMYLCATSKGQGELGGYTFGSGTRLTVV.

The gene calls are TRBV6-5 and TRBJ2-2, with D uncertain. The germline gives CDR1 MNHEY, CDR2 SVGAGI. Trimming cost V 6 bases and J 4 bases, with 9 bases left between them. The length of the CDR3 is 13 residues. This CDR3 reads CASRSLVTGELFF. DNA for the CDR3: TGTGCCAGCAGGTCGCTTGTCACCGGGGAGCTGTTTTTT.

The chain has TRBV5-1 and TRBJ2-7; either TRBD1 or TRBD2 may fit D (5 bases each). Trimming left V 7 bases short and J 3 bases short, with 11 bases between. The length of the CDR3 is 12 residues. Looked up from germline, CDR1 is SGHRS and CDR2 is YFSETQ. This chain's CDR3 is CASGTGDYEQYF. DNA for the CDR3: TGCGCCAGCGGGACGGGCGACTACGAGCAGTACTTC. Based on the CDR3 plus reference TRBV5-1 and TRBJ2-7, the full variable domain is KAGVTQTPRYLIKTRGQQVTLSCSPISGHRSVSWYQQTPGQGLQFLFEYFSETQRNKGNFPGRFSGRQFSNSRSEMNVSTLELGDSALYLCASGTGDYEQYFGPGTRLTVT.

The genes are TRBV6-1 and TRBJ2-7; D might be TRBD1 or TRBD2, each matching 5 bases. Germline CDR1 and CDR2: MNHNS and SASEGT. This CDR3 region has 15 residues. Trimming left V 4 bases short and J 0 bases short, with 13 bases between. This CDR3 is CASSAWTGTSYEQYF. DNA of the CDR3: TGTGCCAGCAGTGCCTGGACCGGGACCTCCTACGAGCAGTACTTC.

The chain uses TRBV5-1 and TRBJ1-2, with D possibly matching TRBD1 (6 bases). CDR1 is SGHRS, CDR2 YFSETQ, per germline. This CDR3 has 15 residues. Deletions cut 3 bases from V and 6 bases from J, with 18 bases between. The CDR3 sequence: CASSWRGAGWDGYTF. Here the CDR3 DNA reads TGCGCCAGCAGCTGGCGGGGGGCAGGATGGGATGGCTACACCTTC.

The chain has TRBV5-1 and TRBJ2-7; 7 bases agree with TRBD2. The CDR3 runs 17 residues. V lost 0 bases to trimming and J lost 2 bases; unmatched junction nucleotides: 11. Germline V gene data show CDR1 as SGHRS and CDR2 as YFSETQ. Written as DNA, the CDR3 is TGCGCCAGCAGCTTGGGGCTAGCGGAATTTGAGCCCTACGAGCAGTACTTC. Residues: CASSLGLAEFEPYEQYF. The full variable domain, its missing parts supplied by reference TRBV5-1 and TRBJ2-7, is KAGVTQTPRYLIKTRGQQVTLSCSPISGHRSVSWYQQTPGQGLQFLFEYFSETQRNKGNFPGRFSGRQFSNSRSEMNVSTLELGDSALYLCASSLGLAEFEPYEQYFGPGTRLTVT.

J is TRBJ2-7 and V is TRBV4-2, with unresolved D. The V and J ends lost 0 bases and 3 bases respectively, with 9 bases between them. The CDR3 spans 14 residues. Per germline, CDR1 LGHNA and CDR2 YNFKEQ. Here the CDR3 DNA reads TGTGCCAGCAGCCAAGATCGGAACAGCTACGAGCAGTACTTC. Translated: CASSQDRNSYEQYF.

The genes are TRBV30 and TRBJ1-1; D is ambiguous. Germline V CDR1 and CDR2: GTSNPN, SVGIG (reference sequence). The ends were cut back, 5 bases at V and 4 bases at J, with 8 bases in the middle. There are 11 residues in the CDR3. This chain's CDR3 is CAWGSGTEAFF. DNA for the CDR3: TGTGCCTGGGGAAGTGGCACTGAAGCTTTCTTT.

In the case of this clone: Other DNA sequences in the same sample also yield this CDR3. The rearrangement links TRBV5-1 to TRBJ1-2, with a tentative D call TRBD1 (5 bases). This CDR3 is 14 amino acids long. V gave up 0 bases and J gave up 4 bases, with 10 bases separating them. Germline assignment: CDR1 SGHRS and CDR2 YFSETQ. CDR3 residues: CASSLEPGPYGYTF. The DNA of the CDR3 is TGCGCCAGCAGCTTGGAACCAGGGCCCTATGGCTACACCTTC.

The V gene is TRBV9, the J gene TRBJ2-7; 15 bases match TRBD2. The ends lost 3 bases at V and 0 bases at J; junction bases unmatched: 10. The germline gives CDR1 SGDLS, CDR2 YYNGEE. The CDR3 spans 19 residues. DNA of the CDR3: TGTGCCAGCAGCGCCAAGGACGGGACTAGCGGGAGGAGCTCCTACGAGCAGTACTTC. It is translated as CASSAKDGTSGRSSYEQYF.

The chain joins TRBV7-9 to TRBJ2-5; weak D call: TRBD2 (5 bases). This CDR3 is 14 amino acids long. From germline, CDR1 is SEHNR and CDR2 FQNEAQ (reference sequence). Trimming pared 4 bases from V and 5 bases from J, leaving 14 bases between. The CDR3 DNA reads TGTGCCAGCAGCTCACCCGGGATCGGGGAGACCCAGTACTTC. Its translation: CASSSPGIGETQYF.

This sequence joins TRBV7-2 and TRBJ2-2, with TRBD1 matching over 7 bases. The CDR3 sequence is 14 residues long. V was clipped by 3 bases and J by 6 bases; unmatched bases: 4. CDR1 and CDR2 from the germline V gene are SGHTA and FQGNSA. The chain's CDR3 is CASSLIRGPGELFF. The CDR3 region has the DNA TGTGCCAGCAGCTTGATAAGGGGGCCCGGGGAGCTGTTTTTT.

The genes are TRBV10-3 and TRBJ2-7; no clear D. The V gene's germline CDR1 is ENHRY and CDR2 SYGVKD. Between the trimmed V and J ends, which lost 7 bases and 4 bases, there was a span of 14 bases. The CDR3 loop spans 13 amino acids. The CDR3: CAITPRENYEQYF. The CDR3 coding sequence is TGTGCCATCACTCCTCGCGAGAATTACGAGCAGTACTTC.